The present TCR beta chain was sequenced within a study of Tregs in tolerant kidney transplant recipients. Findings of the study overall: Few patients were studied, so findings need validation in larger groups.

Of note for this clone: Its target is unknown.

The repertoire was sequenced with immunoSEQ multiplex PCR; TCRdb's copy has only in-frame clones and lacks some. The repertoire has 200,000 to 300,000 clones, 84% of them found once; the top ten carry around 0.61%. Germline V CDR1 and CDR2: LGHNA, YNFKEQ. This CDR3 is 14 amino acids long. V was cut by 4 bases and J by 7 bases, with 16 bases left in between. CD4+CD25+CD127- Tregs, CD4+CD25- non-Tregs, CD4 and CD8 cells were sorted. The clonotype was recovered from a human donor in good health. V is TRBV4-2 and J is TRBJ1-1; TRBD1 might be the D (5 bases). The sequencing sample was made of CD4+ T cells from blood. The CDR3 DNA reads TGTGCCAGCAGCCCCTTCGGGCAGGGCTTTGAAGCTTTCTTT. Amino acid sequence: CASSPFGQGFEAFF.